These T cell receptor beta chains were read from a single sample in a study of CD8 T cells in ankylosing spondylitis. TCRdb recomputed calls from the 5' RACE reads with MiXCR, one row per CDR3 protein. The repertoire holds roughly 200,000 distinct CDR3 sequences, around 13% seen once, with 16% in the top ten. The sequencing sample was made of blood, either unsorted or a sorted T cell fraction (not recorded which). These receptors were collected from a male donor with ankylosing spondylitis or in good health (not recorded which). Both conserved end residues are part of each CDR3. Each record gives: J gene, V gene, clone size, D gene, CDR3 protein, CDR3 DNA. A D gene is named only where the DNA matches it firmly. Part of the rows lack a size; the others show once, few, many or a class for expanded clones.

TRBJ2-5,TRBV29-1,.,TRBD1,CSVPGTGQETQYF,TGCAGCGTGCCGGGGACAGGGCAAGAGACCCAGTACTTC
TRBJ2-7,TRBV10-2,few,.,CASWGLFGVGSEQYF,TGCGCCAGCTGGGGGCTGTTCGGCGTCGGATCCGAGCAGTACTTC
TRBJ2-5,TRBV5-1,few,.,CASSGGRGVETQYF,TGCGCCAGCAGCGGCGGCAGGGGAGTAGAGACCCAGTACTTC
TRBJ2-3,TRBV20-1,many,.,CSARDGPQGGNTQYF,TGCAGTGCTAGAGACGGGCCCCAAGGTGGTAATACGCAGTATTTT
TRBJ2-4,TRBV12-3/TRBV12-4,many,.,CASSAGMIQYF,TGTGCCAGCAGTGCCGGAATGATTCAGTACTTC
TRBJ2-7,TRBV12-3/TRBV12-4,few,.,CASSGTTGAYEQYF,TGTGCCAGCAGTGGAACCACAGGAGCCTACGAGCAGTACTTC
TRBJ2-7,TRBV27,few,.,CASSLSWARDYEQYF,TGTGCCAGCAGTTTATCCTGGGCGAGGGACTACGAGCAGTACTTC
TRBJ2-6,TRBV15,many,.,CATSRTVTGANVLTF,TGTGCCACCAGCAGAACAGTAACTGGGGCCAACGTCCTGACTTTC
TRBJ2-2,TRBV29-1,few,TRBD2,CSAPIAGTTGELFF,TGCAGCGCGCCCATAGCGGGGACCACCGGGGAGCTGTTTTTT
TRBJ2-1,TRBV12-3/TRBV12-4,few,.,CASSIPLRGNEQFF,TGTGCCAGCAGTATCCCGTTACGGGGCAATGAGCAGTTCTTC
TRBJ2-7,TRBV10-3,few,TRBD2,CATRTSGGFSGEQYF,TGTGCCACCCGGACTAGCGGGGGTTTTTCCGGCGAGCAGTACTTC
TRBJ1-1,TRBV7-8,.,.,CASSLEGRFMNTEAFF,TGTGCCAGCAGCTTAGAGGGCAGATTCATGAACACTGAAGCTTTCTTT
TRBJ2-1,TRBV12-3/TRBV12-4,.,TRBD2,CASRRTSGGPYNEQFF,TGTGCCAGCAGGCGGACTAGCGGGGGCCCATACAATGAGCAGTTCTTC
TRBJ2-5,TRBV12-3/TRBV12-4,.,.,CASSLAYGGVETQYF,TGTGCCAGCAGTTTAGCGTATGGCGGGGTAGAGACCCAGTACTTC
TRBJ1-2,TRBV6-1,many,.,CASRDNGESVGYTF,TGTGCCAGCAGGGACAACGGGGAGAGCGTGGGCTACACCTTC
TRBJ2-5,TRBV2,.,.,CASWGGAGETQYF,TGTGCCAGCTGGGGGGGGGCGGGAGAGACCCAGTACTTC
TRBJ2-7,TRBV20-1,once,.,CSARVPEQGNEQYF,TGCAGTGCTAGAGTCCCCGAACAGGGTAACGAGCAGTACTTC
TRBJ1-2,TRBV30,.,.,CALWSGYGYTF,TGTGCCTTATGGAGTGGCTATGGCTACACCTTC
TRBJ2-1,TRBV5-5,.,.,CASSPDRTYNEQFF,TGTGCCAGCAGCCCGGACAGAACCTACAATGAGCAGTTCTTC
TRBJ1-4,TRBV3-1,.,.,CASSQEGQRHVDNEKLFF,TGTGCCAGCAGCCAAGAAGGACAGCGCCACGTAGATAATGAAAAACTGTTTTTT
TRBJ2-1,TRBV20-1,few,.,CSARDQGLYSSYNEQFF,TGCAGTGCTAGAGATCAGGGACTCTACTCCTCCTACAATGAGCAGTTCTTC
TRBJ1-5,TRBV12-3/TRBV12-4,many,.,CASSFWGEYHQPQHF,TGTGCCAGCAGTTTTTGGGGGGAGTACCATCAGCCCCAGCATTTT
TRBJ1-1,TRBV2,few,.,CAIEPGALRTNTEAFF,TGTGCCATTGAACCGGGGGCGCTCCGTACTAACACTGAAGCTTTCTTT
TRBJ1-2,TRBV29-1,few,.,CSVVDGAPYGYTF,TGCAGCGTTGTTGACGGGGCTCCTTATGGCTACACCTTC
TRBJ2-2,TRBV6-2/TRBV6-3,.,.,CASSPAIEGKGGELFF,TGTGCCAGCAGCCCCGCGATTGAGGGCAAAGGAGGGGAGCTGTTTTTT
TRBJ2-5,TRBV10-1,.,TRBD2,CASSESLAGWTQYF,TGCGCCAGCAGTGAGTCCCTAGCGGGGTGGACCCAGTACTTC
TRBJ1-1,TRBV2,.,.,CASSPMDGLNTEAFF,TGTGCCAGCAGTCCAATGGACGGATTGAACACTGAAGCTTTCTTT
TRBJ2-5,TRBV7-6,.,.,CASSRDPLTTQYF,TGTGCCAGCAGCCGGGACCCCTTGACGACCCAGTACTTC
TRBJ1-2,TRBV7-8,.,TRBD1,CASSLLRDRGPQTRGYTF,TGTGCCAGCAGTCTTTTAAGGGACAGGGGGCCACAAACAAGAGGCTACACCTTC
TRBJ1-4,TRBV12-3/TRBV12-4,many,.,CASSPDREKLFF,TGTGCCAGCAGTCCGGACAGAGAAAAACTGTTTTTT
TRBJ2-1,TRBV5-1,few,.,CASRLGAGANEQFF,TGCGCCAGCCGGCTGGGGGCGGGAGCGAATGAGCAGTTCTTC
TRBJ2-2,TRBV20-1,.,.,CSARSTSTVIGELFF,TGCAGTGCTAGGTCAACTAGTACGGTCATCGGGGAGCTGTTTTTT
TRBJ2-7,TRBV4-1,few,TRBD2,CASSQDISGSPPYEQYF,TGCGCCAGCAGCCAAGATATAAGCGGGAGCCCGCCGTACGAGCAGTACTTC
TRBJ1-4,TRBV4-1,few,TRBD1,CASSQGWAGGAFNEKLFF,TGCGCCAGCAGCCAAGGTTGGGCAGGGGGCGCATTTAATGAAAAACTGTTTTTT
TRBJ1-1,TRBV30,.,.,CAWSVLTEAFF,TGTGCCTGGAGTGTTCTCACTGAAGCTTTCTTT
TRBJ1-1,TRBV20-1,.,.,CSARDIQGLDEAFF,TGCAGTGCTAGAGATATACAGGGTTTAGATGAAGCTTTCTTT
TRBJ2-4,TRBV5-6,many,.,CASSLTKVIENIQYF,TGTGCCAGCAGCTTGACTAAGGTTATCGAAAACATTCAGTACTTC
TRBJ2-2,TRBV15,few,TRBD1,CATSTRTGNTGELFF,TGTGCCACCAGCACCCGGACAGGGAACACCGGGGAGCTGTTTTTT
TRBJ1-1,TRBV6-5,few,.,CASSTETGENTEAFF,TGTGCCAGCAGTACTGAGACAGGAGAGAACACTGAAGCTTTCTTT
TRBJ2-1,TRBV5-6,few,TRBD2,CASSHGTTYNEQFF,TGTGCCAGCAGCCACGGGACTACATACAATGAGCAGTTCTTC
TRBJ1-2,TRBV29-1,few,TRBD1,CSVQTGQGNYGYTF,TGCAGCGTCCAAACGGGACAGGGTAACTATGGCTACACCTTC
TRBJ1-1,TRBV5-1,.,.,CASSLDGLAGHMNTEAFF,TGCGCCAGCAGCTTGGATGGGTTGGCAGGGCATATGAACACTGAAGCTTTCTTT
TRBJ2-1,TRBV18,many,.,CASSPALADNEQFF,TGTGCCAGCTCACCGGCGCTAGCCGACAATGAGCAGTTCTTC
TRBJ1-1,TRBV10-3,.,.,CAIKADVNTEAFF,TGTGCCATCAAGGCAGACGTGAACACTGAAGCTTTCTTT
TRBJ1-1,TRBV5-1,many,.,CASSLELSTEAFF,TGCGCCAGCAGCTTGGAATTGAGCACTGAAGCTTTCTTT
TRBJ1-1,TRBV25-1,.,.,CASSGVPGPLNTEAFF,TGTGCCAGCAGTGGCGTACCTGGACCGCTGAACACTGAAGCTTTCTTT